The rows below give T cell receptor beta chains drawn from one sample of a study of CXCR3-negative and CXCR3-positive naive CD8 T cells. From the 5' RACE reads, TCRdb lists one entry per CDR3 protein and no DNA. The sample includes around 81,000 distinct CDR3 sequences. Specimen: naive CXCR3- CD8+ T cells from blood. All receptors derive from a human donor in good health. Some clones in this sample may be carry-over from other donors' samples. Each CDR3 is given with its conserved first and last residue. The order of the fields is V gene, J gene, CDR3 protein.

>TRBV10-3|TRBJ2-1
CAITPDKGTYNEQFF
>TRBV28|TRBJ2-7
CASGFSGVYEQYF
>TRBV20-1|TRBJ1-2
CSARDLGAPADYGYTF
>TRBV29-1|TRBJ2-5
CSVVLAGEQTQYF
>TRBV2|TRBJ2-3
CASRGTSGRTDTQYF
>TRBV7-9|TRBJ2-2
CASSFEAGGPGELFF
>TRBV9|TRBJ2-7
CASSVGGAQSYEQYF
>TRBV14|TRBJ2-5
CASSQDWKNVYQETQYF
>TRBV29-1|TRBJ2-7
CSVGNSGRYEQYF
>TRBV6-4|TRBJ2-1
CASSVDPPHSGSYNEQFF
>TRBV11-2|TRBJ2-5
CASSITGAAQETQYF
>TRBV6-1|TRBJ2-7
CAIAPGQDYEQYF
>TRBV20-1|TRBJ2-7
CSARDYTGYEQYF
>TRBV29-1|TRBJ2-1
CSVDVARSEQFF
>TRBV20-1|TRBJ2-1
CAGTREGNEQFF
>TRBV20-1|TRBJ2-7
CSAWDTGSYEQYF
>TRBV27|TRBJ1-6
CASSLGSGNSPLHF
>TRBV7-6|TRBJ2-1
CASSPGLAGARYNEQFF
>TRBV6-6|TRBJ2-7
CASETRDSDYEQYF
>TRBV29-1|TRBJ2-1
CSVEGSSGEHYNEQFF
>TRBV5-1|TRBJ1-1
CASSLRSEFEAFF
>TRBV5-6|TRBJ1-2
CASSRAAGGPGYTF
>TRBV15|TRBJ2-2
CATSRERGGPGELFF
>TRBV20-1|TRBJ2-7
CSARAPSGTGVSYEQYF
>TRBV12-5|TRBJ2-7
CASGLGYEQYF
>TRBV2|TRBJ2-7
CASSEAEGSYEQYF